The clone carrying this TCR beta chain was detected only a few times. This entry belongs to a study of regulatory T cells in long-lasting Graves disease. Sequencing libraries for TCR beta were prepared with iRepertoire HTBI primers and Arm-PCR of CDR3 regions. TCRdb fed the multiplex PCR reads into MiXCR, producing one record per CDR3 protein. The data contain fewer than 650,000 distinct CDR3 sequences, 15% to 20% of them singletons. As to time point: newly diagnosed GD, antithyroid drugs for less than 3 months. Generation of the TCR library employed RNA extracted from PBMCs. The CDR3 spans 14 residues. Per germline, CDR1 KGHDR and CDR2 SFDVKD. Trimming cost V 5 bases and J 4 bases; bases outside gene matches: 2. These data were also reused for a study on T cells in Graves' hyperthyroidism and ophthalmopathy.

The sequence was collected from a man aged 18-30 years with Graves disease. Sequencing used peripheral blood mononuclear cells (PBMCs), obtained at new diagnosis, from a patient treated with antithyroid drugs. The genes are TRBV24-1 and TRBJ2-2; TRBD2 aligns across 8 bases. CDR3 in DNA: TGTGCCACCAGTGCCCGGGGGGGCACCGGGGAGCTGTTTTTT. Amino acid sequence: CATSARGGTGELFF.